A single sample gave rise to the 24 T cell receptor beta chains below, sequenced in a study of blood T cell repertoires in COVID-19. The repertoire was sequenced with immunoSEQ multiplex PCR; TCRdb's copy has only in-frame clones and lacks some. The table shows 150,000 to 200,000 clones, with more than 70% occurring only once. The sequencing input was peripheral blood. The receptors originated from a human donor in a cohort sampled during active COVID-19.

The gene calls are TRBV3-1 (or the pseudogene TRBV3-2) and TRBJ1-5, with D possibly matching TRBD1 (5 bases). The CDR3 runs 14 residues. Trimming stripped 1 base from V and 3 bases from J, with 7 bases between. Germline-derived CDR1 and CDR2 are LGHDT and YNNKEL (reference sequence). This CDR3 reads CASSQAGINQPQHF. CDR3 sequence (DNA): TGTGCCAGCAGCCAAGCAGGGATCAATCAGCCCCAGCATTTT.

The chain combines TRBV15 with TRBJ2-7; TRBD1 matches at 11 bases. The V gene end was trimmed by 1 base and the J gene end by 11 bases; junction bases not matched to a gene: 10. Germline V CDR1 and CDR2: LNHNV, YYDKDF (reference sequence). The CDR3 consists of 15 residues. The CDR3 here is CATSRAGTGGAGEYF. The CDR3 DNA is TGTGCCACCAGCAGAGCCGGGACAGGGGGGGCGGGGGAGTACTTC.

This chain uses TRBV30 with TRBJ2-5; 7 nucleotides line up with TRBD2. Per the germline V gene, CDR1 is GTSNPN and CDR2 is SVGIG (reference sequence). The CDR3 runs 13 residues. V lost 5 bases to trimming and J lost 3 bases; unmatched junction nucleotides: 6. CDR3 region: CAWGGLSKETQYF. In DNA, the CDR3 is TGTGCCTGGGGGGGACTATCTAAAGAGACCCAGTACTTC.

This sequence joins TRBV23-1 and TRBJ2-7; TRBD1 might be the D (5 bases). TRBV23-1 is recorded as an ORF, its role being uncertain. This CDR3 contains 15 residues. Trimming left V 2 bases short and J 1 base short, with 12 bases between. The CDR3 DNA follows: TGCGCCAGCAGTCAACCTCGACGACAGTCCTACGAGCAGTACTTC. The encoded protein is CASSQPRRQSYEQYF.

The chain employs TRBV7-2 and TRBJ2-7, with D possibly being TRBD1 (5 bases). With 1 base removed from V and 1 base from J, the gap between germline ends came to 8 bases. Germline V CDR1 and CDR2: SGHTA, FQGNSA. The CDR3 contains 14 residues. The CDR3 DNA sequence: TGTGCCAGCAGCTTAGGCTCAGGGTCCTACGAGCAGTACTTC. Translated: CASSLGSGSYEQYF.

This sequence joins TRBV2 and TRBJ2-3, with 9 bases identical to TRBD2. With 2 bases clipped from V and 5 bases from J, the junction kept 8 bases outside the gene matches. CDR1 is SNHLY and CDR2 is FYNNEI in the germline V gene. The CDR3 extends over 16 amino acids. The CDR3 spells CASSERRGGLGDTQYF. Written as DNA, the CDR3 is TGTGCCAGCAGTGAAAGGCGGGGGGGCCTGGGAGATACGCAGTATTTT.

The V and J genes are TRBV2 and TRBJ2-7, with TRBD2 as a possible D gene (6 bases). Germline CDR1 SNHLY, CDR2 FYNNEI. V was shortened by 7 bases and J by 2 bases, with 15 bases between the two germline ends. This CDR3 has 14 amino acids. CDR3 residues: CASNAGYSTYEQYF. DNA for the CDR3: TGTGCCAGCAACGCGGGGTATTCTACCTACGAGCAGTACTTC.

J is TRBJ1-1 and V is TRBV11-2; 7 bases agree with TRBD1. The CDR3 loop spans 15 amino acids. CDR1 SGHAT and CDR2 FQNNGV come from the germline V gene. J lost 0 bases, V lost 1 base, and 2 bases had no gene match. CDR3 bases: TGTGCCAGCAGCTTAGTAGGACAGGTGAACACTGAAGCTTTCTTT. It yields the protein CASSLVGQVNTEAFF.

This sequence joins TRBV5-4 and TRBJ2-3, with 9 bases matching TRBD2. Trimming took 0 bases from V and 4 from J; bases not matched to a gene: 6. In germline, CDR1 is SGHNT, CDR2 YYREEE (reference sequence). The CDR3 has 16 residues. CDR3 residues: CASSLVSGSGADTQYF. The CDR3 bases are TGTGCCAGCAGCTTGGTTAGCGGGAGCGGGGCAGATACGCAGTATTTT.

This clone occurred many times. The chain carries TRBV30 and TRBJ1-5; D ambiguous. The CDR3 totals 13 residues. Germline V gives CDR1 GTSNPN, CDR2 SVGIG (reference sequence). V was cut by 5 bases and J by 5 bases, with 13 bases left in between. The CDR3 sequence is CAWQSQEYQPQHF. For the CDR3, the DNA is TGTGCCTGGCAGAGCCAGGAATATCAGCCCCAGCATTTT. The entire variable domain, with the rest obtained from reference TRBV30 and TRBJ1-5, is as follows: SQTIHQWPATLVQPVGSPLSLECTVEGTSNPNLYWYRQAAGRGLQLLFYSVGIGQISSEVPQNLSASRPQDRQFILSSKKLLLSDSGFYLCAWQSQEYQPQHFGDGTRLSIL.

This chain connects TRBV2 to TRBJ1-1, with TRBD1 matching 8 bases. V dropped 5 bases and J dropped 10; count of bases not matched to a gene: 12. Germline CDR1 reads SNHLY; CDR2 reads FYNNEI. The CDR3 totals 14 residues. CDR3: CASSPTTRTGIAFF. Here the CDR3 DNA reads TGTGCCAGCAGTCCCACTACCAGGACAGGGATAGCTTTCTTT.

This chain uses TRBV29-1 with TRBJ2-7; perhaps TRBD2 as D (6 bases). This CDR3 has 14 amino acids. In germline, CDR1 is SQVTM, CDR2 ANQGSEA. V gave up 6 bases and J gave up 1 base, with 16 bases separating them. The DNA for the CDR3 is TGCAGCGTCGCGTGGCGGGGCGTTTCCTACGAGCAGTACTTC. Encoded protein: CSVAWRGVSYEQYF.

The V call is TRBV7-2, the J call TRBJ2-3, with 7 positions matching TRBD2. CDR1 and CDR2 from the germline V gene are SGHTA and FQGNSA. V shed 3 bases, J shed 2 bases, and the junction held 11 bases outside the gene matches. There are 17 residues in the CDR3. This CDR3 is CASSFLGRGLYTDTQYF. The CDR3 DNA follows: TGTGCCAGCAGCTTCCTTGGGCGGGGACTATACACAGATACGCAGTATTTT. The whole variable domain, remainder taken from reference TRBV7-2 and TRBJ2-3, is GAGVSQSPSNKVTEKGKDVELRCDPISGHTALYWYRQSLGQGLEFLIYFQGNSAPDKSGLPSDRFSAERTGGSVSTLTIQRTQQEDSAVYLCASSFLGRGLYTDTQYFGPGTRLTVL.

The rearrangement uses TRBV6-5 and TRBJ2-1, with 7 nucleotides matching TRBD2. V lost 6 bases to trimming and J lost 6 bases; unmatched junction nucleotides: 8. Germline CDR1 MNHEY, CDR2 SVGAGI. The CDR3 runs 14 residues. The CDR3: CASRLERGINEQFF. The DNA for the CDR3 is TGTGCCAGCAGGCTCGAGCGGGGAATCAATGAGCAGTTCTTC.

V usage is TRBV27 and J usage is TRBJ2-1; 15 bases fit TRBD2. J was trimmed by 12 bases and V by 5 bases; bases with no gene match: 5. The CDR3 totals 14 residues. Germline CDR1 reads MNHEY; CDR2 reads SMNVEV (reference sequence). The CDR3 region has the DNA TGTGCCAGCAGTCCAGGGACTAGCGGGGGGCTGCAGTTCTTC. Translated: CASSPGTSGGLQFF.

Here the CDR3 reads CASSLMADSGANVLTF. The DNA of the CDR3 is TGTGCCAGCAGCTTAATGGCAGATTCTGGGGCCAACGTCCTGACTTTC. The V gene is TRBV7-6, the J gene TRBJ2-6; no clear D. Germline V lookup: CDR1 SGHVS, CDR2 FNYEAQ. Trimming stripped 2 bases from V and 1 base from J, with 9 bases between. CDR3 length: 16 amino acids.

CDR3 residues: CASSQDPGLASTGELFF. In nucleotides, the CDR3 is TGTGCCAGCAGCCAAGATCCGGGACTAGCGAGCACCGGGGAGCTGTTTTTT. This rearrangement joins TRBV7-2 to TRBJ2-2; 10 positions match TRBD2. The CDR3 runs to 17 residues. CDR1 is SGHTA, CDR2 FQGNSA, per germline. J was trimmed by 4 bases and V by 5 bases; bases with no gene match: 10.

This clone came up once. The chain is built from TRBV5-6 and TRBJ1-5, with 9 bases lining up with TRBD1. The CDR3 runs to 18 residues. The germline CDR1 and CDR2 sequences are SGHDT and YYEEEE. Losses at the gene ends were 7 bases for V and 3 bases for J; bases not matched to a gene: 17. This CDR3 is CASGSWTGQGNNNQPQHF. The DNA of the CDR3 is TGTGCCAGCGGATCCTGGACTGGACAGGGGAATAACAATCAGCCCCAGCATTTT.

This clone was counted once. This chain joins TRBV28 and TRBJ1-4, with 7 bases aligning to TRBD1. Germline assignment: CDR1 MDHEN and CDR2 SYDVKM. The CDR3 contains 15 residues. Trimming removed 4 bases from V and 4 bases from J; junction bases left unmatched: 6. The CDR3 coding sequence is TGTGCCAGCAGTTCACCGGGACAGATTAATGAAAAACTGTTTTTT. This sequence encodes CASSSPGQINEKLFF.

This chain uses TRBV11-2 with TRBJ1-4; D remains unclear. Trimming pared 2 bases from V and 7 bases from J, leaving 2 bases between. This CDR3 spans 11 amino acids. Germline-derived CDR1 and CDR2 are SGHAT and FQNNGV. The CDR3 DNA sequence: TGTGCCAGCAGCTTACGTGAAAAACTGTTTTTT. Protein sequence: CASSLREKLFF. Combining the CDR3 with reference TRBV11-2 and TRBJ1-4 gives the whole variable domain EAGVAQSPRYKIIEKRQSVAFWCNPISGHATLYWYQQILGQGPKLLIQFQNNGVVDDSQLPKDRFSAERLKGVDSTLKIQPAKLEDSAVYLCASSLREKLFFGSGTQLSVL.

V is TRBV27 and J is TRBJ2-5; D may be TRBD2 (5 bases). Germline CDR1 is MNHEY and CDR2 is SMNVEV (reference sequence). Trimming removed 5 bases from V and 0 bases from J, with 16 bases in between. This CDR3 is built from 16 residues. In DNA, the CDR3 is TGTGCCAGCAGTCCCGAGCGGCTTAGGTACCAAGAGACCCAGTACTTC. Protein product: CASSPERLRYQETQYF.

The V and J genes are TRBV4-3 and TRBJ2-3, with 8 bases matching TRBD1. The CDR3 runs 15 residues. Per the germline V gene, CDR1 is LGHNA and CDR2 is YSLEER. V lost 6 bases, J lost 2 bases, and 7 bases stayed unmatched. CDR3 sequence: CASRAGTGNTDTQYF. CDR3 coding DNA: TGCGCCAGCAGAGCCGGGACAGGCAACACAGATACGCAGTATTTT.

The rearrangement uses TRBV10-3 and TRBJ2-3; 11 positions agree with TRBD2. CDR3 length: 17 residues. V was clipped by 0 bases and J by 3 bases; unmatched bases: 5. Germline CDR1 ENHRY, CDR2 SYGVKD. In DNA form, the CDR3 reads TGTGCCATCAGTGAGTCCGAGACTAGCGGGGAAACAGATACGCAGTATTTT. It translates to CAISESETSGETDTQYF.

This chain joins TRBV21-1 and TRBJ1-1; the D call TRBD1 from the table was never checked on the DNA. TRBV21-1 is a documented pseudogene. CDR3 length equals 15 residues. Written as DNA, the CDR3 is TGTGCCAGCATTGCCGGGACAAGGATGAACACTGAAGCTTTCTTT. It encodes CASIAGTRMNTEAFF.